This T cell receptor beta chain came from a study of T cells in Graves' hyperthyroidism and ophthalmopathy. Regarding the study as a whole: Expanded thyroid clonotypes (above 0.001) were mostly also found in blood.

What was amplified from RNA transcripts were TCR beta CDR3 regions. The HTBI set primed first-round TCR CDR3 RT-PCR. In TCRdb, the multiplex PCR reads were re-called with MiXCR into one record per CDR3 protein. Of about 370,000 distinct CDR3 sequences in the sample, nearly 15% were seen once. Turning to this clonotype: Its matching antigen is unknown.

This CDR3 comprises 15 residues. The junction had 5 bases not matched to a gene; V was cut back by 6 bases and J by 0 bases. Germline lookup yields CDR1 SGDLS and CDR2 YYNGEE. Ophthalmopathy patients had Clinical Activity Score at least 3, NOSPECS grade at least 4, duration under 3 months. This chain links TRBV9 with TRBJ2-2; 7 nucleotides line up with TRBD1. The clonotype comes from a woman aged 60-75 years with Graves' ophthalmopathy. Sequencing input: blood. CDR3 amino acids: CASTWGTANTGELFF. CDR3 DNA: TGTGCCAGCACTTGGGGGACAGCGAACACCGGGGAGCTGTTTTTT.